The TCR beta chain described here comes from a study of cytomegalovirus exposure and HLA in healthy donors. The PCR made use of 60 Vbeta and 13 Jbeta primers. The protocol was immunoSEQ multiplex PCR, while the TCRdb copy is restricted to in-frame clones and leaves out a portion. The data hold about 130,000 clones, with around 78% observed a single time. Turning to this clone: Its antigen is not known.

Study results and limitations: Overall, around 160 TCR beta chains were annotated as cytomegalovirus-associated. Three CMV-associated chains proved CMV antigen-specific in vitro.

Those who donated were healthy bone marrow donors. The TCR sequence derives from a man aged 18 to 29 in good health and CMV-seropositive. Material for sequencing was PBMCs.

DNA of the CDR3: TGTGCCAGCAGCCTCGGTCCGCCCCAGGGTCGTCCCTATGGCTACACCTTC. It specifies CASSLGPPQGRPYGYTF. V usage is TRBV5-6 and J usage is TRBJ1-2; tentative D call: TRBD1 (5 bases). The CDR3 is made up of 17 amino acids. The V end lost 4 bases, the J end lost 4 bases, and 23 bases lay between the germline ends. From germline, CDR1 is SGHDT and CDR2 YYEEEE.